One TCR beta chain is described in this entry. The table lists this clonotype with many counts. Its cognate antigen has yet to be identified. Per-nucleotide qualities are absent, and no much larger clonotype sits a single base away. Every donor was a healthy Caucasian. Three pairs of female monozygotic twins, all aged about 18 to 29 years, made up the twin cohort. The RNA used for TCR libraries was isolated from peripheral blood mononuclear cells. The protocol used for the library was 5' RACE. The listed sequencing device is Illumina HiSeq 2000. A universal primer binding site was introduced by template switching, and a unique molecular identifier was present in the final cDNA, enabling accurate counting of TCR cDNA molecules. First-strand cDNA for TCR alpha and beta chains was synthesized from specific primers in the conserved constant-segment region. Each cDNA library was double barcoded, with a SMART-Mk sample barcode plus Illumina barcodes, to control for contamination. TruSeq adapter sequences and Illumina sample barcodes were added in two successive PCR steps. The Illumina HiSeq platform was used with custom primers to sequence TCR alpha and beta cDNA libraries. The paper's processing steps were these. Unique molecular identifiers were extracted from raw reads with MiGEC, and CDR3 positions were determined with MiXCR. For each individual, recombination models were inferred using an EM algorithm with the repgenHMM and IGoR tools. Shared clonotype analysis was performed with the tcR package in R, normalizing sharing by the product of cloneset sizes. Out-of-frame nonproductive sequences were analyzed to study raw recombination free of thymic and clonal selection effects. In TCRdb, the public reads were trimmed at Q25 with fastp and aligned with MiXCR, with productive beta chains retained. Rows merge per CDR3 protein into single entries with the most common DNA and genes. TCRdb's processing, not the study's, gives the V and J calls here. The sample table contains some 560,000 distinct CDR3 sequences; only one count was recorded for more than 9% of them. The ten top clones hold approximately 3% of the sample.

This record comes from a study of identical twins (dated by TCRdb to about 2016). Study-wide context: The study deep-sequenced TCR alpha and beta repertoires from monozygotic twins, unrelated adults of various ages and cord blood to test whether fetal clonotypes persist. To rule out contamination, replicate twin experiments were performed at different times with different library preparation protocols.

The cysteine opens and the phenylalanine closes a CDR3 of 12 amino acids. Of all the DNA, just the CDR3 is kept, 36 bases in frame from base 1. According to the germline V gene, CDR1 reads SQVTM and CDR2 reads ANQGSEA. Relative to germline, V is 0 bases shorter and J is 0 bases shorter, with 3 bases between their ends. Overall study outcomes, separate from this receptor: Zero-insertion analyses could be partly confounded by invariant T cells such as MAIT and iNKT, although diverse VJ usage argued against such confounding for most clonotypes. Abundant cord blood beta clonotypes had fewer insertions, young adult naive repertoires showed a similar but weaker trend, and memory repertoires showed no such trend. Compared with coincidental sharing between unrelated individuals, an excess of low generation-probability sequences was observed among out-of-frame TCR alpha sequences shared between twins. Because the same donors could not be followed over many years, conclusions were based on cross-sectional statistical analysis. In beta out-of-frame sequences, excess twin sharing was weaker, because having fewer shared sequences lowered the signal-to-noise ratio. In monozygotic twins, out-of-frame TCR alpha sharing was systematically underestimated by recombination models, although the models agreed with sharing between unrelated individuals.

These same records also appear under a second study, on yellow fever vaccine responses in identical twins. That second report states: According to the authors, in identical twins the way T cells responded to vaccination appeared partly convergent and partly personalized. Focusing on identical twins, the study followed the T cell clones that responded to the vaccine, and did so with precision.

The sequencing input was PBMCs. The clonotype comes from a woman aged 18-35 years in good health. The rearrangement joined TRBV29-1 to TRBJ2-7; the D gene is unclear. DNA sequence: TGCAGCGTTGAAGAAAACTCCTACGAGCAGTACTTC. This is translated as CSVEENSYEQYF.